The rows below give T cell receptor beta chains drawn from one sample of a study of cytomegalovirus exposure and HLA in healthy donors. Sequencing used immunoSEQ multiplex PCR; TCRdb keeps in-frame clones, though not all of them. This table lists 120,000 to 150,000 clones. Source material: PBMCs. These receptors were taken from a woman between 18 and 29 years old in good health and CMV-seronegative. Each CDR3 is given with its conserved first and last residue. D genes are given only for firm matches.

V gene: TRBV19
CDR3 length: 16
D gene: TRBD1
J gene: TRBJ1-5
CDR3 protein: CASSIGIGTALQPQHF
CDR3 DNA: TGTGCCAGTAGTATCGGAATAGGGACAGCGTTGCAGCCCCAGCATTTT

V gene: TRBV5-1
CDR3 length: 15
D gene: TRBD1
J gene: TRBJ2-3
CDR3 protein: CASSLQGTGTDTQYF
CDR3 DNA: TGCGCCAGCAGCTTGCAGGGGACAGGCACAGATACGCAGTATTTT

V gene: TRBV4-1
CDR3 length: 15
D gene: -
J gene: TRBJ1-3
CDR3 protein: CASSQPTHSGNTIYF
CDR3 DNA: TGCGCCAGCAGCCAACCGACTCACTCTGGAAACACCATATATTTT

V gene: TRBV6-5
CDR3 length: 15
D gene: TRBD1
J gene: TRBJ2-2
CDR3 protein: CASSPMGQSTGELFF
CDR3 DNA: TGTGCCAGCAGTCCGATGGGACAGAGCACCGGGGAGCTGTTTTTT

V gene: TRBV10-3
CDR3 length: 13
D gene: -
J gene: TRBJ2-2
CDR3 protein: CAIQAMNTGELFF
CDR3 DNA: TGTGCCATACAGGCCATGAACACCGGGGAGCTGTTTTTT

V gene: TRBV19
CDR3 length: 13
D gene: -
J gene: TRBJ1-4
CDR3 protein: CASHPDYNEKLFF
CDR3 DNA: TGTGCCAGCCATCCCGACTATAATGAAAAACTGTTTTTT

V gene: TRBV4-1
CDR3 length: 16
D gene: -
J gene: TRBJ2-1
CDR3 protein: CASSQDPAGPIVEQFF
CDR3 DNA: TGCGCCAGCAGCCAAGATCCGGCAGGGCCGATAGTTGAGCAGTTCTTC

V gene: TRBV30
CDR3 length: 13
D gene: TRBD1
J gene: TRBJ1-3
CDR3 protein: CAWIVDRGGTIYF
CDR3 DNA: TGTGCCTGGATCGTGGACAGGGGAGGCACCATATATTTT

V gene: TRBV5-4
CDR3 length: 16
D gene: TRBD2
J gene: TRBJ2-3
CDR3 protein: CASSSGTSGKWDTQYF
CDR3 DNA: TGTGCCAGCAGCTCCGGGACTAGCGGGAAGTGGGATACGCAGTATTTT

V gene: TRBV7-2
CDR3 length: 16
D gene: TRBD2
J gene: TRBJ2-1
CDR3 protein: CASSLRPGLGSNEQFF
CDR3 DNA: TGTGCCAGCAGCTTGCGACCGGGACTAGGTTCCAATGAGCAGTTCTTC

V gene: TRBV4-3
CDR3 length: 15
D gene: -
J gene: TRBJ2-2
CDR3 protein: CASSRQGGSTGELFF
CDR3 DNA: TGCGCCAGCAGCCGCCAAGGGGGTTCAACCGGGGAGCTGTTTTTT

V gene: TRBV6-5
CDR3 length: 14
D gene: TRBD1
J gene: TRBJ2-3
CDR3 protein: CASRATGKTDTQYF
CDR3 DNA: TGTGCCAGCAGGGCGACAGGGAAGACAGATACGCAGTATTTT

V gene: TRBV2
CDR3 length: 12
D gene: -
J gene: TRBJ1-1
CDR3 protein: CASSKGIGEAFF
CDR3 DNA: TGTGCCAGCAGTAAGGGGATAGGTGAAGCTTTCTTT

V gene: TRBV18
CDR3 length: 14
D gene: TRBD1
J gene: TRBJ1-5
CDR3 protein: CASSFQGENQPQHF
CDR3 DNA: TGTGCCAGCTCATTTCAGGGGGAAAATCAGCCCCAGCATTTT

V gene: TRBV7-3
CDR3 length: 16
D gene: -
J gene: TRBJ2-2
CDR3 protein: CASSPIGGINTGELFF
CDR3 DNA: TGTGCCAGCTCCCCTATTGGGGGGATAAACACCGGGGAGCTGTTTTTT

V gene: TRBV6-6
CDR3 length: 14
D gene: -
J gene: TRBJ2-7
CDR3 protein: CASSYSTTSYEQYF
CDR3 DNA: TGTGCCAGCAGTTACTCGACTACTTCCTACGAGCAGTACTTC

V gene: TRBV19
CDR3 length: 17
D gene: TRBD2
J gene: TRBJ2-2
CDR3 protein: CASREGLAGVLTGELFF
CDR3 DNA: TGTGCCAGTAGGGAGGGACTAGCGGGAGTTTTGACCGGGGAGCTGTTTTTT

V gene: TRBV29-1
CDR3 length: 13
D gene: -
J gene: TRBJ1-1
CDR3 protein: CSVEGRTAPEAFF
CDR3 DNA: TGCAGCGTTGAAGGGAGGACAGCCCCTGAAGCTTTCTTT

V gene: TRBV27
CDR3 length: 14
D gene: -
J gene: TRBJ1-1
CDR3 protein: CASSRSMMNTEAFF
CDR3 DNA: TGTGCCAGCAGTCGCAGTATGATGAACACTGAAGCTTTCTTT

V gene: TRBV6-1
CDR3 length: 12
D gene: -
J gene: TRBJ2-5
CDR3 protein: CASTGIGETQYF
CDR3 DNA: TGTGCCAGCACAGGGATTGGAGAGACCCAGTACTTC

V gene: TRBV30
CDR3 length: 12
D gene: -
J gene: TRBJ2-2
CDR3 protein: CAWRYFTGELFF
CDR3 DNA: TGTGCCTGGAGATACTTTACGGGGGAGCTGTTTTTT

V gene: TRBV4-1
CDR3 length: 15
D gene: -
J gene: TRBJ2-3
CDR3 protein: CASSQETQGTDTQYF
CDR3 DNA: TGCGCCAGCAGCCAAGAGACACAGGGCACAGATACGCAGTATTTT

V gene: TRBV7-7
CDR3 length: 15
D gene: -
J gene: TRBJ2-3
CDR3 protein: CASSPTGTRTDTQYF
CDR3 DNA: TGTGCTAGCAGCCCAACAGGGACCCGCACAGATACGCAGTATTTT

V gene: TRBV5-4
CDR3 length: 16
D gene: TRBD2
J gene: TRBJ2-1
CDR3 protein: CASSLLSGGLSNEQFF
CDR3 DNA: TGTGCCAGCAGCTTGCTCAGCGGGGGTCTAAGCAATGAGCAGTTCTTC

V gene: TRBV20-1
CDR3 length: 11
D gene: TRBD1
J gene: TRBJ1-1
CDR3 protein: CSAPQGAQAFF
CDR3 DNA: TGCAGTGCTCCTCAGGGGGCACAAGCTTTCTTT

V gene: TRBV6-1
CDR3 length: 15
D gene: TRBD1
J gene: TRBJ1-5
CDR3 protein: CASTLGQGTDQPQHF
CDR3 DNA: TGTGCCAGCACCTTGGGACAGGGGACCGATCAGCCCCAGCATTTT

V gene: TRBV18
CDR3 length: 16
D gene: -
J gene: TRBJ1-1
CDR3 protein: CASSPGYREMNTEAFF
CDR3 DNA: TGTGCCAGCTCACCGGGGTACAGGGAGATGAACACTGAAGCTTTCTTT

V gene: TRBV9
CDR3 length: 16
D gene: TRBD2
J gene: TRBJ2-1
CDR3 protein: CASSVTRTSGSNEQFF
CDR3 DNA: TGTGCCAGCAGCGTCACAAGGACTAGCGGGAGCAATGAGCAGTTCTTC

V gene: TRBV7-2
CDR3 length: 16
D gene: TRBD1
J gene: TRBJ1-1
CDR3 protein: CASSLRTMTGGTEAFF
CDR3 DNA: TGTGCCAGCAGCTTACGGACGATGACAGGGGGCACTGAAGCTTTCTTT

V gene: TRBV15
CDR3 length: 15
D gene: -
J gene: TRBJ2-1
CDR3 protein: CATSRNTPGSNEQFF
CDR3 DNA: TGTGCCACCAGCAGAAACACCCCAGGGTCCAATGAGCAGTTCTTC